The rows below give T cell receptor beta chains drawn from one sample of a study of vaccination and CD4 T cells after COVID-19. TCRdb reanalysed the PCR reads using MiXCR and keeps one entry per CDR3 protein. The sample lists around 19,000 distinct CDR3 sequences, roughly 40% occurring once. These receptors have no identified antigens. This material consisted of CD4+ T cells from blood, cultured in vitro, taken before SARS-CoV-2 vaccination. The receptors shown here come from a human donor who received a COVID-19 vaccine. Both conserved end residues are part of each CDR3. The D gene is left open where the match is weak. Clone size is not always given. Where it is, it says once, few, many or a class for expanded clones.

abundance: few; j_gene: TRBJ2-3; d_gene: -; v_gene: TRBV6-1; CDR3nt: TGTGCCAGCAGTGGGCAGAGGCTTACTGGGGATACGCAGTATTTT; CDR3aa: CASSGQRLTGDTQYF
abundance: -; j_gene: TRBJ1-1; d_gene: TRBD1; v_gene: TRBV2; CDR3nt: TGTGCCAGCAGTTCACAGGGGGCGCGCACTGAAGCTTTCTTT; CDR3aa: CASSSQGARTEAFF
abundance: -; j_gene: TRBJ2-7; d_gene: -; v_gene: TRBV7-2; CDR3nt: TGTGCCAGCAGCTTAGCTCGCAGAGAGCCACAGCAGTACTTC; CDR3aa: CASSLARREPQQYF
abundance: -; j_gene: TRBJ2-1; d_gene: -; v_gene: TRBV30; CDR3nt: TGTGCCCGGAGCTCCATTAGGACTAATAGTGAGCAGTTCTTC; CDR3aa: CARSSIRTNSEQFF
abundance: few; j_gene: TRBJ2-7; d_gene: TRBD2; v_gene: TRBV11-2; CDR3nt: TGTGCCAGCAGCGGACTAGCGGGGGGGTACGAGCAGTACTTC; CDR3aa: CASSGLAGGYEQYF
abundance: few; j_gene: TRBJ2-3; d_gene: TRBD2; v_gene: TRBV20-1; CDR3nt: TGCAGTGCTTCCCCCCCCACTAGCGGGTTCACAGATACGCAGTATTTT; CDR3aa: CSASPPTSGFTDTQYF
abundance: once; j_gene: TRBJ1-1; d_gene: -; v_gene: TRBV4-2; CDR3nt: TGTGCCAGCAGCCCAGGTGCGACCAGGGGCCTGGGGTCTGAAGCTTTCTTT; CDR3aa: CASSPGATRGLGSEAFF
abundance: -; j_gene: TRBJ2-7; d_gene: TRBD2; v_gene: TRBV20-1; CDR3nt: TGCAGTGCTACCATAGCGGGCGACGCCTCCTACGAGCAGTACTTC; CDR3aa: CSATIAGDASYEQYF
abundance: -; j_gene: TRBJ2-1; d_gene: -; v_gene: TRBV21-1; CDR3nt: TGTGCCTTCCCCCCGGCTGACCGCAGAGAGCAGTTCTTC; CDR3aa: CAFPPADRREQFF
abundance: few; j_gene: TRBJ1-1; d_gene: -; v_gene: TRBV7-6; CDR3nt: TGTGCCAGCAGCCCCCAGAGGGGATCCACTGAAGCTTTCTTT; CDR3aa: CASSPQRGSTEAFF
abundance: -; j_gene: TRBJ1-1; d_gene: -; v_gene: TRBV12-3/TRBV12-4; CDR3nt: TGTGCCAGCAGTGAGTCAGAGGGACCCCAGTCGGGGAACACTGAAGCTTTCTTT; CDR3aa: CASSESEGPQSGNTEAFF
abundance: -; j_gene: TRBJ2-5; d_gene: TRBD1; v_gene: TRBV5-4; CDR3nt: TGTGCCAGCAGCGGCAGGACACAGGGGCGGCAAGAGACCCAGTACTTC; CDR3aa: CASSGRTQGRQETQYF
abundance: -; j_gene: TRBJ2-5; d_gene: TRBD2; v_gene: TRBV6-1; CDR3nt: TGTGCCAGCATGATACGGTTGGGGGGGGGAGAGACCCAGTACTTC; CDR3aa: CASMIRLGGGETQYF
abundance: few; j_gene: TRBJ2-6; d_gene: -; v_gene: TRBV6-1; CDR3nt: TGTGCCAGCAGCGCCAGGGGCTCTGGGGCCAACGTCCTGACTTTC; CDR3aa: CASSARGSGANVLTF
abundance: -; j_gene: TRBJ1-2; d_gene: TRBD1; v_gene: TRBV11-2; CDR3nt: TGTGCCAGCAGCTTAGATGGGGGGACAGGGGACTACACCTTC; CDR3aa: CASSLDGGTGDYTF